A selection of T cell receptor beta chains follows, all from one sample in a study of blood T cell repertoires in COVID-19. Only in-frame clones appear in the TCRdb table, and some are missing; sequencing was by immunoSEQ multiplex PCR. The profile shows some 250,000 clones, roughly 83% of them singletons. Sequenced sample: peripheral blood. These receptors all stem from a woman at least 80 years old with acute or convalescent COVID-19. Each CDR3 is given without its conserved first and last residue.

j_gene: TRBJ1-5; len: 13; v_gene: TRBV28; CDR3aa: ASSSYRGKAQPQH
j_gene: TRBJ1-2; len: 13; v_gene: TRBV19; CDR3aa: ASSIATSPAYGYT
j_gene: TRBJ2-3; len: 13; v_gene: TRBV3-1/TRBV3-2; CDR3aa: ASSQTPGGTDTQY
j_gene: TRBJ2-3; len: 11; v_gene: TRBV11-1; CDR3aa: ASSSDQGDTQY
j_gene: TRBJ1-6; len: 15; v_gene: TRBV19; CDR3aa: ASSTRWQARDYSPLH
j_gene: TRBJ2-1; len: 11; v_gene: TRBV6-5; CDR3aa: ASSHRVDNEQF
j_gene: TRBJ2-5; len: 11; v_gene: TRBV2; CDR3aa: ASRGQVQETQY
j_gene: TRBJ1-2; len: 13; v_gene: TRBV5-1; CDR3aa: ASSLAGTGSNGYT
j_gene: TRBJ1-2; len: 12; v_gene: TRBV2; CDR3aa: ASSVLGQGDGYT
j_gene: TRBJ2-7; len: 10; v_gene: TRBV2; CDR3aa: ASNRRVREQY
j_gene: TRBJ1-2; len: 13; v_gene: TRBV28; CDR3aa: ASSLWTGVNYGYT
j_gene: TRBJ1-5; len: 12; v_gene: TRBV2; CDR3aa: ASSQGYDNQPQH
j_gene: TRBJ1-5; len: 14; v_gene: TRBV15; CDR3aa: ATSRDYAVSNQPQH
j_gene: TRBJ2-1; len: 12; v_gene: TRBV27; CDR3aa: ASSFNRGTNEQF
j_gene: TRBJ2-1; len: 12; v_gene: TRBV30; CDR3aa: AWNPWTGPNEQF
j_gene: TRBJ2-7; len: 13; v_gene: TRBV21-1; CDR3aa: ASSKAEGSSNEQY
j_gene: TRBJ1-4; len: 13; v_gene: TRBV7-8; CDR3aa: ASSPGTGGLEKLF
j_gene: TRBJ2-7; len: 13; v_gene: TRBV28; CDR3aa: ASSRPTGGVYEQY
j_gene: TRBJ2-5; len: 14; v_gene: TRBV25-1; CDR3aa: ASSEYGLAGLRTQY
j_gene: TRBJ1-2; len: 12; v_gene: TRBV19; CDR3aa: ASSIEGTEYGYT
j_gene: TRBJ1-4; len: 13; v_gene: TRBV27; CDR3aa: ASSPGGGTNEKLF
j_gene: TRBJ1-6; len: 11; v_gene: TRBV2; CDR3aa: AEGAGPYSPLH
j_gene: TRBJ1-5; len: 11; v_gene: TRBV18; CDR3aa: ASSGDRNQPQH
j_gene: TRBJ1-3; len: 11; v_gene: TRBV6-5; CDR3aa: AASGASGNTIY
j_gene: TRBJ2-1; len: 13; v_gene: TRBV7-9; CDR3aa: ASSSPGVSYNEQF
j_gene: TRBJ2-7; len: 12; v_gene: TRBV2; CDR3aa: ASSGAGTAYEQY
j_gene: TRBJ1-3; len: 12; v_gene: TRBV19; CDR3aa: ASSHKSGLNTIY
j_gene: TRBJ1-1; len: 14; v_gene: TRBV19; CDR3aa: ASRPHRGELNTEAF
j_gene: TRBJ2-3; len: 13; v_gene: TRBV18; CDR3aa: ASSPPGGQTDTQY
j_gene: TRBJ2-7; len: 15; v_gene: TRBV7-2; CDR3aa: ASSFSRQGNLGYEQY
j_gene: TRBJ2-3; len: 11; v_gene: TRBV12-3/TRBV12-4; CDR3aa: ASSSGQPDTQY
j_gene: TRBJ1-3; len: 14; v_gene: TRBV18; CDR3aa: ASSPPDRVFGNTIY
j_gene: TRBJ1-4; len: 13; v_gene: TRBV5-1; CDR3aa: ASSSSGTSNEKLF
j_gene: TRBJ2-7; len: 12; v_gene: TRBV7-9; CDR3aa: ASSPGTSGYEQY
j_gene: TRBJ1-5; len: 14; v_gene: TRBV18; CDR3aa: ASSPQGTDSNQPQH
j_gene: TRBJ1-4; len: 14; v_gene: TRBV2; CDR3aa: ASSEARGTIYEKLF
j_gene: TRBJ1-3; len: 16; v_gene: TRBV5-1; CDR3aa: ASSRGTGPNNSGNTIY
j_gene: TRBJ2-3; len: 11; v_gene: TRBV14; CDR3aa: ASSQQAGDTQY
j_gene: TRBJ1-4; len: 13; v_gene: TRBV7-9; CDR3aa: ASSLNSATNEKLF
j_gene: TRBJ1-6; len: 14; v_gene: TRBV6-5; CDR3aa: ASSSGQGASRSPLH
j_gene: TRBJ1-5; len: 11; v_gene: TRBV2; CDR3aa: ASERVGSQPQH
j_gene: TRBJ1-5; len: 14; v_gene: TRBV4-1; CDR3aa: ASSQPGTGDNQPQH
j_gene: TRBJ2-1; len: 14; v_gene: TRBV9; CDR3aa: ASSVHSGSSYNEQF
j_gene: TRBJ1-5; len: 12; v_gene: TRBV2; CDR3aa: ASSRDRGSQPQH